This TCR beta chain was documented in a study of blood T cells in healthy people across ages. This clonotype appeared a few times. The junction departs from the called germline gene at one end, perhaps through a read error. From germline, CDR1 is LGHNA and CDR2 YSLEER. The CDR3 runs 16 residues. Together with a sample-barcoded 5' primer, a J-beta primer mix was included in a second PCR lasting roughly 6 to 12 cycles. A 12-random-nucleotide template-switch adaptor tagged each cDNA molecule. TCRdb ran MiXCR on the 5' RACE reads and lists one entry per CDR3 protein. The table lists 1.4 million or so distinct CDR3 sequences, approximately 39% of them singletons.

This receptor was obtained from a young woman in good health. The chain joins TRBV4-3 to TRBJ1-1; D remains unclear. The sample consisted of blood. In nucleotides, the CDR3 is TGCGCCAGCAGCAAAGAGGCGGCCAGTGTGAACACTGAAGCTTTCTTT. It specifies CASSKEAASVNTEAFF.